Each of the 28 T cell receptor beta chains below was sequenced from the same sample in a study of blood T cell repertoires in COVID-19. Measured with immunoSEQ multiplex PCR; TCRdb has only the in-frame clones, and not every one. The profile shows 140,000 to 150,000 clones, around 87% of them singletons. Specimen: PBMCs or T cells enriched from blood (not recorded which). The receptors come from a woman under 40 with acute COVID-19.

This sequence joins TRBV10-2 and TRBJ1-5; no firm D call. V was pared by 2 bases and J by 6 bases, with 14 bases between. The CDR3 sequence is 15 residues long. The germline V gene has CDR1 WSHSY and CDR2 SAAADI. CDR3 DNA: TGCGCCAGCAGTGAGGACGGGTTAGTGCGTCAGCCCCAGCATTTT. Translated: CASSEDGLVRQPQHF.

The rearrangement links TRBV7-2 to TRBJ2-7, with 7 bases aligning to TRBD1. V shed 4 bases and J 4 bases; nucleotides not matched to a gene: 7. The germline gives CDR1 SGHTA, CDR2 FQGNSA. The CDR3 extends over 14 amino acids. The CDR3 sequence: CASSYGQVFYEQYF. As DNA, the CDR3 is TGTGCCAGCAGCTACGGACAGGTTTTTTACGAGCAGTACTTC.

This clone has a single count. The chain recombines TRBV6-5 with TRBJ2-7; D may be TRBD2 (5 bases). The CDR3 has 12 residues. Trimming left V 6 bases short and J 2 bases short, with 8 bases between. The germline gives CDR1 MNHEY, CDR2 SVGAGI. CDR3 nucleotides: TGTGCCAGCAGCCCCGGGGCCTACGAGCAGTACTTC. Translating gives CASSPGAYEQYF.

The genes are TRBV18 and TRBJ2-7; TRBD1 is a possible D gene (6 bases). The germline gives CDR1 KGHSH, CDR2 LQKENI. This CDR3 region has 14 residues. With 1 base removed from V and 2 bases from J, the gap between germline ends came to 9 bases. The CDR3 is CASSPLKGAYEQYF. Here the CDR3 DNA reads TGTGCCAGCTCACCACTTAAGGGGGCCTACGAGCAGTACTTC.

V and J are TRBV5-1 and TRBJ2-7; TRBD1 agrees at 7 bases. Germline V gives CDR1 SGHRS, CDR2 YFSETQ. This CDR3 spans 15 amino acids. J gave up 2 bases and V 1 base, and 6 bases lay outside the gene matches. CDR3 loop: CASSLNRGPTYEQYF. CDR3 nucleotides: TGCGCCAGCAGCTTGAACAGGGGACCGACCTACGAGCAGTACTTC. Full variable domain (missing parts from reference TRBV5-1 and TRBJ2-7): KAGVTQTPRYLIKTRGQQVTLSCSPISGHRSVSWYQQTPGQGLQFLFEYFSETQRNKGNFPGRFSGRQFSNSRSEMNVSTLELGDSALYLCASSLNRGPTYEQYFGPGTRLTVT.

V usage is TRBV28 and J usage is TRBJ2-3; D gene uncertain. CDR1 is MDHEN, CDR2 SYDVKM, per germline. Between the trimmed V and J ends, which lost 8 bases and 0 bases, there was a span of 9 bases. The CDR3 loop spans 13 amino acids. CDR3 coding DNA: TGTGCCAGCGTACGAGCTAGCACAGATACGCAGTATTTT. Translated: CASVRASTDTQYF.

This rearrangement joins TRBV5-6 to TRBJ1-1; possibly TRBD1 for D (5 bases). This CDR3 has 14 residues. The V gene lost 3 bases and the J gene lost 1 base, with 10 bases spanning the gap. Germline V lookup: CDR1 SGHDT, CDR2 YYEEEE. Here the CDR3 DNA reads TGTGCCAGCAGCTGGACACCGGGGAACACTGAAGCTTTCTTT. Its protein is CASSWTPGNTEAFF. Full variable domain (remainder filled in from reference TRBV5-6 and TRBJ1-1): DAGVTQSPTHLIKTRGQQVTLRCSPKSGHDTVSWYQQALGQGPQFIFQYYEEEERQRGNFPDRFSGHQFPNYSSELNVNALLLGDSALYLCASSWTPGNTEAFFGQGTRLTVV.

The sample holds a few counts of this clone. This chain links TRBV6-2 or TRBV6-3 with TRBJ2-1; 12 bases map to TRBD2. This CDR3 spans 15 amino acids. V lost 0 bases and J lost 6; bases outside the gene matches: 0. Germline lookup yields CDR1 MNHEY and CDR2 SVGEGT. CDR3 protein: CASSYSTSGSNEQFF. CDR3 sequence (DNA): TGTGCCAGCAGTTACTCGACTAGCGGGAGCAATGAGCAGTTCTTC.

In DNA, the CDR3 is TGTGCCAGTAGTATGGTTTATTCGGCTAGCGGCACAGATACGCAGTATTTT. Translated, it gives CASSMVYSASGTDTQYF. The V call is TRBV19, the J call TRBJ2-3, with D tentatively TRBD2 (6 bases). Trimming removed 3 bases at V and 1 base at J, with 17 bases between. Germline V lookup: CDR1 LNHDA, CDR2 SQIVND (reference sequence). This CDR3 spans 17 amino acids.

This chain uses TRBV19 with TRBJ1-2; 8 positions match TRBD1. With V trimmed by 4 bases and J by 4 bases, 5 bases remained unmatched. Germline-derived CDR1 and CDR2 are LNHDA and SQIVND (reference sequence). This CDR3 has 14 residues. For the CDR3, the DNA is TGTGCCAGTAGTACAGCAGACAGGGGCTATGGCTACACCTTC. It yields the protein CASSTADRGYGYTF.

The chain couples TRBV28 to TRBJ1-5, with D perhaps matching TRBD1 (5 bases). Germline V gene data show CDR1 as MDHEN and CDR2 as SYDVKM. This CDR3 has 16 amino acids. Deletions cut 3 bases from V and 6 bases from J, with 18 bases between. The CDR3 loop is CASSLGRSVAVQPQHF. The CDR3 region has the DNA TGTGCCAGCAGTTTGGGGCGGTCAGTCGCCGTTCAGCCCCAGCATTTT.

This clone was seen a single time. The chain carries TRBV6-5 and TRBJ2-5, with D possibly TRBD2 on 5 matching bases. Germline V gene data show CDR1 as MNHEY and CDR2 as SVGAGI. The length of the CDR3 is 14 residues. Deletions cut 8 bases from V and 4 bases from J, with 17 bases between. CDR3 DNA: TGTGCCAGCGGATGGGAGTCGTTTGGAGAGACCCAGTACTTC. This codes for CASGWESFGETQYF.

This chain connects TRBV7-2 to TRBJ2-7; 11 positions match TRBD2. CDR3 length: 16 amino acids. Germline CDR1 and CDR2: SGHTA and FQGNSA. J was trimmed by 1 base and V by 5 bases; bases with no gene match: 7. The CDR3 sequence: CASSKSGTSGSYEQYF. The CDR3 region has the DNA TGTGCCAGCAGCAAAAGTGGGACTAGCGGATCCTACGAGCAGTACTTC.

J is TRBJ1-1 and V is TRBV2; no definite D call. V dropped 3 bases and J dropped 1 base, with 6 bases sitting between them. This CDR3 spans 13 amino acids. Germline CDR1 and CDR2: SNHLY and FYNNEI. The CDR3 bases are TGTGCCAGCAGTGAGGCCAGGAACACTGAAGCTTTCTTT. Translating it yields CASSEARNTEAFF.

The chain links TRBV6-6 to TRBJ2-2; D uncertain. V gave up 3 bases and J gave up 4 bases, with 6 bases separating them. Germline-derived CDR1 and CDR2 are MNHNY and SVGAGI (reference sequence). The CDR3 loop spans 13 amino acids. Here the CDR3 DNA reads TGTGCCAGCAGTTATCCCGTCACCGGGGAGCTGTTTTTT. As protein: CASSYPVTGELFF.

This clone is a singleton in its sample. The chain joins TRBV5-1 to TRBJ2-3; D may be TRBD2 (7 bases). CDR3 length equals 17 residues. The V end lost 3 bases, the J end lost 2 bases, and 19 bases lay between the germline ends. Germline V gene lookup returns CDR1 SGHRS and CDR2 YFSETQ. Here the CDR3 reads CASSSWTAGAYTDTQYF. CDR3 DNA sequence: TGCGCCAGCAGCTCGTGGACGGCGGGGGCGTACACAGATACGCAGTATTTT.

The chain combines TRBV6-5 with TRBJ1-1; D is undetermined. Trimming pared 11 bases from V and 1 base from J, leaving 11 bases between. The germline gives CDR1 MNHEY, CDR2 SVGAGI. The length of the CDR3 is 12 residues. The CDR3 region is CAVAGPNTEAFF. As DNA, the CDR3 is TGTGCCGTCGCAGGCCCGAACACTGAAGCTTTCTTT.

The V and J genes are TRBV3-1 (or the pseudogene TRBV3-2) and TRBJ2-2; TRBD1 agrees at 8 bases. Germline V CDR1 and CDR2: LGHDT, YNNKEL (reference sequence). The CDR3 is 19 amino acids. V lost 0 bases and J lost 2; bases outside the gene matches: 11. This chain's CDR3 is CASSQEARGRPVNTGELFF. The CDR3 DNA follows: TGTGCCAGCAGCCAAGAGGCCAGGGGGCGACCCGTTAACACCGGGGAGCTGTTTTTT.

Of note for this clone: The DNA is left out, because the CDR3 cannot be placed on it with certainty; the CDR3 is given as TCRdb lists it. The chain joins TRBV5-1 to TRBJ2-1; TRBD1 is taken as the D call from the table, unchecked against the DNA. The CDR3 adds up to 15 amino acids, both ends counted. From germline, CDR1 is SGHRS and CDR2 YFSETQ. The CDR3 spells CASSLASILGSEQFF.

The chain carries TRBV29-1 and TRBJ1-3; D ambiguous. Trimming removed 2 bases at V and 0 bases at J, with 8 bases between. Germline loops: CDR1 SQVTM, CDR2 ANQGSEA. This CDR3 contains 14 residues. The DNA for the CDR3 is TGCAGCGTTGAACTACAGTTCTCTGGAAACACCATATATTTT. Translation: CSVELQFSGNTIYF.

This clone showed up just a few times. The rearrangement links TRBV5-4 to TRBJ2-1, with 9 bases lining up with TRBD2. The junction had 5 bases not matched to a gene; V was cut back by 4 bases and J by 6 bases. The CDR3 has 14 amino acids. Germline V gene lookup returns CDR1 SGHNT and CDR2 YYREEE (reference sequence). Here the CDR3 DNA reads TGTGCCAGCAGCCGTCGACTAGCGGCCAATGAGCAGTTCTTC. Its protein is CASSRRLAANEQFF.

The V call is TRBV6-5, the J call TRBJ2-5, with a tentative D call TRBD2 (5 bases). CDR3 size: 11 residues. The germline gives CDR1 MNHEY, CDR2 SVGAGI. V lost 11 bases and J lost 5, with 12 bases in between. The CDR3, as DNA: TGTGCCCACGGGGTGGGGGAGACCCAGTACTTC. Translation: CAHGVGETQYF.

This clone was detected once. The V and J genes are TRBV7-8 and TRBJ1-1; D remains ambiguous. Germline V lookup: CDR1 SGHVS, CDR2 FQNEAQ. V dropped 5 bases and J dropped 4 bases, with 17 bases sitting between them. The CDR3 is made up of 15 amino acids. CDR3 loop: CASSPPAGLGTEAFF. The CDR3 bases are TGTGCCAGCAGCCCCCCGGCGGGGTTGGGCACTGAAGCTTTCTTT.

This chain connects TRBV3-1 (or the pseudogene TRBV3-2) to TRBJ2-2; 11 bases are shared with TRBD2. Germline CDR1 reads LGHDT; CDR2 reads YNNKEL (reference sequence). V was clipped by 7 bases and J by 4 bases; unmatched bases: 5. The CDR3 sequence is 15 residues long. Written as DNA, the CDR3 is TGTGCCAGCACCCCCGGACTAGCGGGCACCGGGGAGCTGTTTTTT. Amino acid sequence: CASTPGLAGTGELFF.

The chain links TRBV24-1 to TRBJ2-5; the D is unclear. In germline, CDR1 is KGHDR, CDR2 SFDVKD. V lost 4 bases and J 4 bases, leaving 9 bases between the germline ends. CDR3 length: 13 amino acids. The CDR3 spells CATSDQTPETQYF. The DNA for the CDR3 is TGTGCCACCAGTGACCAGACACCAGAGACCCAGTACTTC.

DNA for the CDR3: TGTGCCAGCAACCCTACCAGGTCCTCGAGTAACACCGGGGAGCTGTTTTTT. Translated: CASNPTRSSSNTGELFF. This chain joins TRBV7-9 and TRBJ2-2; unclear D gene. Germline CDR1 is SEHNR and CDR2 is FQNEAQ (reference sequence). Trimming stripped 7 bases from V and 2 bases from J, with 20 bases between. This CDR3 contains 17 residues.

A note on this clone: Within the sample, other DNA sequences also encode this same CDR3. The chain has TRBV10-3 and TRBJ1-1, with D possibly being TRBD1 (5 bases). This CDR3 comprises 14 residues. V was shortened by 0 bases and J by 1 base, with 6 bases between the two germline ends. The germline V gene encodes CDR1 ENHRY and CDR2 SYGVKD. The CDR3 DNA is TGTGCCATCAGTGAGTCGGGGGGGAACACTGAAGCTTTCTTT. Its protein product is CAISESGGNTEAFF.

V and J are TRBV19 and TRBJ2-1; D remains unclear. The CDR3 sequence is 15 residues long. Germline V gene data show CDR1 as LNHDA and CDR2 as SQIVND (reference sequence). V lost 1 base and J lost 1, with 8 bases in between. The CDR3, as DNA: TGTGCCAGTAGTATAGGCGGCCCATCCTACAATGAGCAGTTCTTC. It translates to CASSIGGPSYNEQFF.